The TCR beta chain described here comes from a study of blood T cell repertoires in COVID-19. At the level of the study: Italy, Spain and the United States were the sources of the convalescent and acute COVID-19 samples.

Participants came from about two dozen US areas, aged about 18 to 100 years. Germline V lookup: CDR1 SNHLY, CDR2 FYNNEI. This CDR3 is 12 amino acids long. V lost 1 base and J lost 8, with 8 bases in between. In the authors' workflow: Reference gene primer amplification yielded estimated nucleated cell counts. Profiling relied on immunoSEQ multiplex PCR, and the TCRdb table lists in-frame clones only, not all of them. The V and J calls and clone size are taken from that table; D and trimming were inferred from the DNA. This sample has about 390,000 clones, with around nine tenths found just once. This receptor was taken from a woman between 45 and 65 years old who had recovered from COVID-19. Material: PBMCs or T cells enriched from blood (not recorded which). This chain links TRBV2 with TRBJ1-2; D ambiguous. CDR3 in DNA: TGTGCCAGCAGTGAAGGGCGGAGAGGCTACACCTTC. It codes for CASSEGRRGYTF.